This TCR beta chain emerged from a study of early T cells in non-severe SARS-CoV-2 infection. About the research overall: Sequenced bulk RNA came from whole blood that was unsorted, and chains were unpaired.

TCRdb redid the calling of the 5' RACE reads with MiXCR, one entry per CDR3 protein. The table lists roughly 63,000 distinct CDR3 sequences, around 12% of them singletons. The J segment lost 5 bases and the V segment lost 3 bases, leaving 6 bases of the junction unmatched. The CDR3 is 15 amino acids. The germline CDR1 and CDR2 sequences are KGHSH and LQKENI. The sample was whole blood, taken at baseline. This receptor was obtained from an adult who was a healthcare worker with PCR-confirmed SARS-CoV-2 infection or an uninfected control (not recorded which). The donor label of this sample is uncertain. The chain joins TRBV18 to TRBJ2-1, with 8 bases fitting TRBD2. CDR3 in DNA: TGTGCCAGCTCACCTAATCCGGGGGGGCACAATGAGCAGTTCTTC. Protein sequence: CASSPNPGGHNEQFF. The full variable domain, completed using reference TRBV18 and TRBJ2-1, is NAGVMQNPRHLVRRRGQEARLRCSPMKGHSHVYWYRQLPEEGLKFMVYLQKENIIDESGMPKERFSAEFPKEGPSILRIQQVVRGDSAAYFCASSPNPGGHNEQFFGPGTRLTVL.